This entry lists 16 T cell receptor beta chains sequenced from one sample in a study of OX40 agonist ivuxolimab in advanced cancers. Library preparation was by the immunoSEQ multiplex PCR assay. Imported from immuneACCESS, the table was reduced by TCRdb to in-frame sequences with V and J called. These copies leave out some clones; in studies compared against another copy, an unresolved V gene accounts for under half, and the cause of the remainder is not known. Within this sample are fewer than 35,000 clones, with roughly 89% of them counted one time only. Of the sample, 35% to 40% falls within the top ten clones. The specimen comprised CD4+ or CD8+ T cells sorted from blood, sampled in a trial of the OX40 agonist ivuxolimab. Source of these receptors: an adult with an advanced solid tumor such as melanoma, head and neck, liver or kidney cancer.

V usage is TRBV7-9 and J usage is TRBJ2-3, with TRBD2 identical over 15 bases. The length of the CDR3 is 18 residues. CDR1 SEHNR and CDR2 FQNEAQ come from the germline V gene (reference sequence). Trimming at V came to 7 bases and at J to 2 bases, leaving 10 bases not matched to a gene. The CDR3 is CASTPGGLAGGPTDTQYF. Written as DNA, the CDR3 is TGTGCCAGCACTCCCGGTGGACTAGCGGGGGGGCCCACAGATACGCAGTATTTT.

The chain couples TRBV2 to TRBJ2-1; 10 nucleotides align to TRBD2. Germline assignment: CDR1 SNHLY and CDR2 FYNNEI. The junction had 11 bases not matched to a gene; V was cut back by 10 bases and J by 8 bases. This CDR3 has 14 residues. CDR3 coding DNA: TGTGCCATCTACGGAGGGACTAGCGTCTATGAGCAGTTCTTC. Protein: CAIYGGTSVYEQFF.

The chain couples TRBV7-2 to TRBJ2-3; 7 bases are shared with TRBD1. With V trimmed by 5 bases and J by 0 bases, 8 bases remained unmatched. Germline V lookup: CDR1 SGHTA, CDR2 FQGNSA. CDR3 length equals 16 residues. The CDR3 loop is CASSHQEGASTDTQYF. The CDR3 nucleotides read TGTGCCAGCAGCCACCAAGAGGGGGCTAGCACAGATACGCAGTATTTT.

The chain uses TRBV7-8 and TRBJ2-7, with 7 nucleotides matching TRBD2. Per the germline V gene, CDR1 is SGHVS and CDR2 is FQNEAQ. The CDR3 runs 15 residues. Trimming cost V 5 bases and J 5 bases; bases outside gene matches: 12. In DNA, the CDR3 is TGTGCCAGCAGCCCTCATCGGGAGCGGGGCCACGAGCAGTACTTC. Amino acids: CASSPHRERGHEQYF.

The gene calls are TRBV5-5 and TRBJ1-3; 7 bases fit TRBD1. Germline trimming cut 1 base from V and 5 bases from J; bases unmatched to any gene: 9. This CDR3 has 16 residues. Germline assignment: CDR1 SGHKS and CDR2 YYEKEE (reference sequence). CDR3 amino acids: CASSLSLETGRNTIYF. In DNA, the CDR3 is TGTGCCAGCAGCTTGTCCTTGGAGACAGGGCGAAACACCATATATTTT.

J is TRBJ2-1 and V is TRBV30, with TRBD2 identical over 9 bases. CDR1 and CDR2 (germline): GTSNPN, SVGIG (reference sequence). V shed 3 bases and J 7 bases; nucleotides not matched to a gene: 1. CDR3 length: 12 residues. The CDR3 coding sequence is TGTGCCTGGAGCACTAGCGGGAATGAGCAGTTCTTC. As protein: CAWSTSGNEQFF.

The chain combines TRBV2 with TRBJ1-1, with D possibly matching TRBD1 (6 bases). This CDR3 region has 17 residues. Germline V gives CDR1 SNHLY, CDR2 FYNNEI. V gave up 2 bases and J gave up 5 bases, with 21 bases separating them. The CDR3 reads CASSESPLTGRGTEAFF. Written as DNA, the CDR3 is TGTGCCAGCAGTGAATCTCCCTTAACAGGGAGGGGAACTGAAGCTTTCTTT.

This clone was counted a few times. This chain connects TRBV6-5 to TRBJ2-1; 11 bases match TRBD2. The CDR3 extends over 15 amino acids. Germline loops: CDR1 MNHEY, CDR2 SVGAGI. With V trimmed by 2 bases and J by 7 bases, 4 bases remained unmatched. CDR3 nucleotides: TGTGCCAGCAGTTACATTGTAGCGGGAGGGAATGAGCAGTTCTTC. Amino acid sequence: CASSYIVAGGNEQFF.

The chain carries TRBV11-2 and TRBJ2-3; TRBD2 aligns across 10 bases. Germline CDR1 reads SGHAT; CDR2 reads FQNNGV. Germline trimming cut 0 bases from V and 12 bases from J; bases unmatched to any gene: 12. The CDR3 has 16 residues. In DNA form, the CDR3 reads TGTGCCAGCAGCTTAGATAATCCTAGCGGGGGCGGGGACCAGTATTTT. The encoded protein is CASSLDNPSGGGDQYF.

V and J are TRBV19 and TRBJ2-7; D could derive from TRBD1 or TRBD2 (5 bases each). The CDR3 length is 14 residues. Trimming left V 3 bases short and J 6 bases short, with 15 bases between. The germline CDR1 and CDR2 sequences are LNHDA and SQIVND (reference sequence). The CDR3 loop is CASSMSGPPGEQYF. The CDR3 bases are TGTGCCAGTAGTATGTCGGGACCGCCGGGCGAGCAGTACTTC. The full variable domain, in which reference TRBV19 and TRBJ2-7 provide the parts outside the CDR3, is DGGITQSPKYLFRKEGQNVTLSCEQNLNHDAMYWYRQDPGQGLRLIYYSQIVNDFQKGDIAEGYSVSREKKESFPLTVTSAQKNPTAFYLCASSMSGPPGEQYFGPGTRLTVT.

The chain employs TRBV7-9 and TRBJ1-2; TRBD1 might be the D (5 bases). V shed 3 bases and J shed 6 bases, with 17 bases lying between them. Germline V gene data show CDR1 as SEHNR and CDR2 as FQNEAQ (reference sequence). The CDR3 totals 15 residues. This CDR3 is CASSLGPQPGDGYTF. CDR3 sequence (DNA): TGTGCCAGCAGCTTGGGGCCTCAGCCTGGGGATGGCTACACCTTC. Full variable domain (rest looked up from reference TRBV7-9 and TRBJ1-2): DTGVSQNPRHKITKRGQNVTFRCDPISEHNRLYWYRQTLGQGPEFLTYFQNEAQLEKSRLLSDRFSAERPKGSFSTLEIQRTEQGDSAMYLCASSLGPQPGDGYTFGSGTRLTVV.

The chain uses TRBV5-1 and TRBJ2-2; 12 nucleotides agree with TRBD2. This CDR3 spans 17 amino acids. CDR1 is SGHRS and CDR2 is YFSETQ in the germline V gene. The V and J ends lost 4 bases and 4 bases, in that order; junction bases with no gene match: 8. As DNA, the CDR3 is TGCGCCAGCAGCATAGGACTAGCGGGACGAAGCACCGGGGAGCTGTTTTTT. It translates to CASSIGLAGRSTGELFF. The entire variable domain, with the rest obtained from reference TRBV5-1 and TRBJ2-2, is as follows: KAGVTQTPRYLIKTRGQQVTLSCSPISGHRSVSWYQQTPGQGLQFLFEYFSETQRNKGNFPGRFSGRQFSNSRSEMNVSTLELGDSALYLCASSIGLAGRSTGELFFGEGSRLTVL.

This chain uses TRBV25-1 with TRBJ2-7; 7 nucleotides agree with TRBD1. The germline gives CDR1 MGHDK, CDR2 SYGVNS. The CDR3 runs to 14 residues. J was trimmed by 2 bases and V by 0 bases; bases with no gene match: 1. The CDR3 protein is CASSEYDRAYEQYF. In DNA form, the CDR3 reads TGTGCCAGCAGTGAATATGACAGGGCCTACGAGCAGTACTTC.

V gene TRBV19 combines with J gene TRBJ1-1, with D maybe TRBD1 (6 bases). Germline V lookup: CDR1 LNHDA, CDR2 SQIVND (reference sequence). The V and J ends lost 2 bases and 7 bases respectively, with 20 bases between them. The CDR3 runs to 16 residues. CDR3 sequence: CASSISPLTGPNEAFF. The CDR3 nucleotides read TGTGCCAGTAGTATATCCCCCCTGACAGGACCGAATGAAGCTTTCTTT.

The chain is built from TRBV9 and TRBJ2-1; unclear D gene. Germline V gene data show CDR1 as SGDLS and CDR2 as YYNGEE. The CDR3 is 17 residues long. The V gene lost 6 bases and the J gene lost 0 bases, with 19 bases spanning the gap. This CDR3 reads CASIVTGPNTSYNEQFF. In DNA, the CDR3 is TGTGCCAGCATCGTGACTGGTCCTAATACCTCCTACAATGAGCAGTTCTTC.

This chain connects TRBV7-6 to TRBJ1-6, with 7 bases lining up with TRBD1. Germline V gene lookup returns CDR1 SGHVS and CDR2 FNYEAQ. V lost 5 bases and J lost 14; bases outside the gene matches: 6. The CDR3 runs to 12 residues. The CDR3 protein is CASSPQGLTLHF. CDR3 sequence (DNA): TGTGCCAGCAGCCCACAGGGGTTAACCCTCCACTTT.